The clone carrying this T cell receptor (beta chain) was counted between two and nine times. This CDR3 region has 14 residues. V dropped 3 bases and J dropped 6 bases, with 15 bases sitting between them. Germline V gives CDR1 MNHEY, CDR2 SMNVEV (reference sequence). The data were obtained in a study of T-cell reconstitution after alpha-beta-depleted transplantation in children. TCRbeta library construction was performed incorporating unique molecular identifiers. TCRdb recomputed calls from the PCR reads with MiXCR, one row per CDR3 protein. The data contain 300,000 or so distinct CDR3 sequences, 9.5% to 10% of them singletons.

The TCR was taken from a human donor who donated a stem cell graft to a child with SCID. The chain combines TRBV27 with TRBJ2-7; the D is unclear. The sequenced sample was PBMCs from the stem cell graft donor, obtained from the stem cell graft. The CDR3 is CASSFLSGVGEQYF. CDR3 in DNA: TGTGCCAGCAGTTTTCTGTCCGGTGTCGGCGAGCAGTACTTC.